A selection of T cell receptor beta chains follows, all from one sample in a study of shared clonotypes between healthy human individuals. The table came from immunoSEQ multiplex PCR; TCRdb's copy has only in-frame clones and leaves some out. The table includes nearly 750,000 clones, 55% to 75% detected once. Source material: memory CD4+ T cells sorted from blood. The receptors were gathered from a woman younger than 45 in good health. Each CDR3 is given with its conserved first and last residue.

TRBJ2-7,15,TRBV11-3,CASSLTSGGKYEQYF
TRBJ2-7,14,TRBV27,CASSLYTGAGEQYF
TRBJ2-5,16,TRBV11-2,CASSYSSSGSMETQYF
TRBJ2-3,17,TRBV4-1,CASSQDRVFQGTDTQYF
TRBJ2-2,14,TRBV25-1,CATQTTGNTGELFF
TRBJ2-5,14,TRBV11-2,CASSFSTGGETQYF
TRBJ1-1,14,TRBV7-8,CASSSPTGFNVAFF
TRBJ2-5,16,TRBV7-6,CASSLLALGFQETQYF
TRBJ1-4,15,TRBV6-5,CASSMRQPRNEKLFF
TRBJ1-5,15,TRBV28,CASSFAGSTNQPQHF
TRBJ2-2,18,TRBV4-1,CASSQVGYSGLNTGELFF
TRBJ1-2,13,TRBV28,CASSLQGAYGYTF
TRBJ2-7,11,TRBV5-6,CASSFTSKQYF
TRBJ2-7,15,TRBV28,CASRPRGVAFYEQYF
TRBJ2-1,16,TRBV6-7,CASSYTLRTSYNEQFF
TRBJ2-3,17,TRBV27,CASSSPVDRGSTDTQYF
TRBJ2-4,13,TRBV28,CASSLRNGNIQYF
TRBJ1-5,13,TRBV27,CASSLSGGQPQHF
TRBJ2-5,14,TRBV6-1,CASSNEDRSQTQYF
TRBJ1-2,13,TRBV9,CASSVQRSYGYTF
TRBJ1-5,17,TRBV2,CASSEGTAVMSNQPQHF
TRBJ2-1,13,TRBV28,CASSYDRGNEQFF